These 25 T cell receptor beta chains share one sample of origin, sequenced in a study of T cells in Graves' hyperthyroidism and ophthalmopathy. RNA transcripts provided the source from which TCR beta CDR3 regions were amplified. The TCR CDR3 first-round RT-PCR relied on the HTBI primer set. MiXCR, run by TCRdb on the multiplex PCR reads, gives a single entry per CDR3 protein. The sample consists of hundreds of thousands of distinct CDR3 sequences, around 20% of them appearing once. The specimen was blood. The receptors derive from a man aged 25 to 40 with Graves' ophthalmopathy.

The rearrangement joins TRBV3-1 to TRBJ2-7; 8 bases are shared with TRBD1. The CDR3 contains 15 residues. Germline values: CDR1 LGHDT, CDR2 YNNKEL (reference sequence). After removal of 0 bases from V and 1 base from J, the junction contained 2 bases not matched to a gene. CDR3 loop: CASSQDRDRSYEQYF. The CDR3 DNA sequence: TGTGCCAGCAGCCAAGATAGGGACAGGTCCTACGAGCAGTACTTC.

The CDR3 DNA reads as TGTGCCAGCAGTTCCCACAGGGAAGGTGACACCGGGGAGCTGTTTTTT. This sequence encodes CASSSHREGDTGELFF. The rearrangement uses TRBV27 and TRBJ2-2, with D possibly being TRBD1 (6 bases). V was trimmed by 4 bases and J by 3 bases, leaving 15 bases between them. The germline gives CDR1 MNHEY, CDR2 SMNVEV (reference sequence). This CDR3 has 16 residues.

This clonotype occurred a few times. The CDR3 loop is CASSQTTSNTGELFF. The CDR3 DNA follows: TGTGCCAGCAGCCAAACGACTAGCAACACCGGGGAGCTGTTTTTT. V usage is TRBV14 and J usage is TRBJ2-2; 7 nucleotides align to TRBD2. Germline V gene data show CDR1 as SGHDN and CDR2 as FVKESK. CDR3 length: 15 residues. J gave up 2 bases and V 2 bases, and 2 bases lay outside the gene matches.

J is TRBJ2-7 and V is TRBV19; TRBD2 agrees at 15 bases. CDR3 length equals 15 residues. Germline CDR1 and CDR2: LNHDA and SQIVND (reference sequence). V was pared by 3 bases and J by 6 bases, with 3 bases of the junction left unmatched. DNA for the CDR3: TGTGCCAGTAGTATGGGACTAGCGGGAGGCGGCGAGCAGTACTTC. It specifies CASSMGLAGGGEQYF.

This clonotype turned up a few times. The CDR3 DNA reads as TGTGCCAGCTCACCACCGGGACAGGGGGCGAACACTGAAGCTTTCTTT. Protein sequence: CASSPPGQGANTEAFF. The chain has TRBV18 and TRBJ1-1, with TRBD1 matching over 12 bases. The germline V gene encodes CDR1 KGHSH and CDR2 LQKENI. V lost 0 bases, J lost 1 base, and 0 bases stayed unmatched. The CDR3 runs 16 residues.

There are many counts of this clonotype. The genes are TRBV7-3 and TRBJ2-7, with TRBD2 identical over 13 bases. The ends lost 5 bases at V and 5 bases at J; junction bases unmatched: 6. The germline V gene encodes CDR1 SGHTA and CDR2 FQGTGA. This CDR3 has 15 residues. The CDR3 DNA follows: TGTGCCAGCAGCCAATCGGGACTAGCGGGAAACGAGCAGTACTTC. Its protein product is CASSQSGLAGNEQYF. The full variable domain, rest sourced from reference TRBV7-3 and TRBJ2-7, is GAGVSQTPSNKVTEKGKYVELRCDPISGHTALYWYRQSLGQGPEFLIYFQGTGAADDSGLPNDRFFAVRPEGSVSTLKIQRTERGDSAVYLCASSQSGLAGNEQYFGPGTRLTVT.

There are many counts of this clonotype. V usage is TRBV12-3 or TRBV12-4 and J usage is TRBJ2-4; D is undetermined. V lost 6 bases to trimming and J lost 0 bases, with 9 bases between them. There are 14 residues in the CDR3. As DNA, the CDR3 is TGTGCCAGCAGAAACCACCTAGCCAAAAACATTCAGTACTTC. Amino acids: CASRNHLAKNIQYF.

This clonotype showed up just a few times. The J gene is TRBJ2-3, the V gene TRBV2, with 10 bases that match TRBD2. Germline V gene lookup returns CDR1 SNHLY and CDR2 FYNNEI. CDR3 length equals 12 residues. In DNA form, the CDR3 reads TGTGCTCGCCGACTAGCGGGAGATACGCAGTATTTT. Its translation is CARRLAGDTQYF.

This clonotype was recorded a few times. This chain links TRBV29-1 with TRBJ2-7; 10 nucleotides agree with TRBD2. CDR3 size: 14 residues. Germline trimming cut 7 bases from V and 3 bases from J; bases unmatched to any gene: 9. Germline V gene sequence: CDR1 SQVTM, CDR2 ANQGSEA. CDR3 amino acids: CSAGAGTSDYEQYF. The CDR3 nucleotides read TGCAGCGCTGGAGCCGGGACTAGCGACTACGAGCAGTACTTC.

The V gene is TRBV5-6, the J gene TRBJ1-2, with 9 bases that match TRBD1. V lost 4 bases to trimming and J lost 4 bases; unmatched junction nucleotides: 5. Germline values: CDR1 SGHDT, CDR2 YYEEEE. The CDR3 sequence is 14 residues long. The CDR3 loop is CASSRGQGSYGYTF. CDR3 bases: TGTGCCAGCAGCCGCGGACAGGGGAGCTATGGCTACACCTTC. Looking up the rest from reference TRBV5-6 and TRBJ1-2 gives the full variable domain: DAGVTQSPTHLIKTRGQQVTLRCSPKSGHDTVSWYQQALGQGPQFIFQYYEEEERQRGNFPDRFSGHQFPNYSSELNVNALLLGDSALYLCASSRGQGSYGYTFGSGTRLTVV.

The V and J genes are TRBV6-1 and TRBJ2-3; possible D gene TRBD1, 5 bases. In germline, CDR1 is MNHNS, CDR2 SASEGT. The CDR3 is 13 amino acids. V shed 1 base and J shed 6 bases, with 8 bases lying between them. The CDR3 sequence is CASSEVGVDTQYF. As DNA, the CDR3 is TGTGCCAGCAGTGAAGTAGGGGTGGATACGCAGTATTTT.

V and J are TRBV4-2 and TRBJ2-7; a possible D gene is TRBD2 (6 bases). The germline V gene encodes CDR1 LGHNA and CDR2 YNFKEQ. Trimming took off 4 bases at V and 3 bases at J, with 13 bases between the two ends. CDR3 length: 14 amino acids. CDR3: CASSPTRDYYEQYF. The CDR3 DNA sequence: TGTGCCAGCAGCCCGACTAGGGATTACTACGAGCAGTACTTC.

V is TRBV20-1 and J is TRBJ2-3; the D gene could be TRBD1 or TRBD2 (6 bases each). The CDR3 runs to 15 residues. Trimming pared 0 bases from V and 5 bases from J, leaving 15 bases between. The V gene's germline CDR1 is DFQATT and CDR2 SNEGSKA (reference sequence). In nucleotides, the CDR3 is TGCAGTGCTAGAGATGGAACAGGGCGGGGAGATACGCAGTATTTT. Translated, it gives CSARDGTGRGDTQYF.

This clonotype has ten or more counts. The chain combines TRBV30 with TRBJ1-2; D remains unclear. V was trimmed by 3 bases and J by 8 bases, leaving 10 bases between them. The CDR3 contains 11 residues. Germline CDR1 reads GTSNPN; CDR2 reads SVGIG (reference sequence). Here the CDR3 reads CAWRVTKGYTF. In DNA form, the CDR3 reads TGTGCCTGGAGAGTGACTAAGGGCTACACCTTC. Full variable domain (remainder filled in from reference TRBV30 and TRBJ1-2): SQTIHQWPATLVQPVGSPLSLECTVEGTSNPNLYWYRQAAGRGLQLLFYSVGIGQISSEVPQNLSASRPQDRQFILSSKKLLLSDSGFYLCAWRVTKGYTFGSGTRLTVV.

A few counts support this clonotype. The chain has TRBV20-1 and TRBJ2-3, with 10 bases that match TRBD2. Looked up from germline, CDR1 is DFQATT and CDR2 is SNEGSKA (reference sequence). This CDR3 region has 15 residues. With V trimmed by 2 bases and J by 2 bases, 4 bases remained unmatched. The CDR3: CSARIAGGLTDTQYF. The CDR3 region has the DNA TGCAGTGCTAGAATAGCGGGAGGACTCACAGATACGCAGTATTTT.

This rearrangement joins TRBV6-9 to TRBJ2-1, with 7 positions matching TRBD1. Losses at the gene ends were 3 bases for V and 8 bases for J; bases not matched to a gene: 13. CDR1 and CDR2 (germline): MNHGY, SVAAGI. The CDR3 is 16 residues long. DNA of the CDR3: TGTGCCAGCAGTTACCCGGGACAGCTTCCCCGGGATGAGCAGTTCTTC. It codes for CASSYPGQLPRDEQFF.

This clonotype has at least ten counts. V and J are TRBV11-2 and TRBJ2-1, with 9 positions matching TRBD2. With V trimmed by 1 base and J by 2 bases, 6 bases remained unmatched. The CDR3 sequence is 17 residues long. Looked up from germline, CDR1 is SGHAT and CDR2 is FQNNGV. The CDR3 spells CASSLVTSGNPYNEQFF. The CDR3 DNA is TGTGCCAGCAGCTTAGTGACTAGCGGTAACCCCTACAATGAGCAGTTCTTC.

This clonotype has more than one count but fewer than ten. The CDR3 DNA reads as TGTGCCATCAGCGGAGGGACTAGCGGGGGAGATACGCAGTATTTT. This codes for CAISGGTSGGDTQYF. The chain carries TRBV10-3 and TRBJ2-3, with 14 bases that match TRBD2. Germline CDR1 is ENHRY and CDR2 is SYGVKD. The junction had 4 bases not matched to a gene; V was cut back by 6 bases and J by 5 bases. This CDR3 spans 15 amino acids.

This clonotype occurred many times. The chain employs TRBV5-1 and TRBJ1-2; TRBD1 aligns across 8 bases. Germline V lookup: CDR1 SGHRS, CDR2 YFSETQ. There are 13 residues in the CDR3. V dropped 7 bases and J dropped 8; count of bases not matched to a gene: 10. DNA for the CDR3: TGCGCCAGCGGGCAGCCAGGGGGCAACGGCTACACCTTC. Amino acids: CASGQPGGNGYTF.

The chain combines TRBV28 with TRBJ2-7, with 8 positions matching TRBD1. The CDR3 spans 17 residues. Unmatched junction bases numbered 13, after V lost 6 bases and J lost 0 bases. CDR1 MDHEN and CDR2 SYDVKM come from the germline V gene. The CDR3 loop reads CASSSRQRDRSSYEQYF. In DNA, the CDR3 is TGTGCCAGCAGCTCCAGACAACGGGACAGGAGCTCCTACGAGCAGTACTTC.

This clonotype was found many times. The gene calls are TRBV7-2 and TRBJ2-7; 8 positions agree with TRBD1. The CDR3 runs 16 residues. The germline gives CDR1 SGHTA, CDR2 FQGNSA. J gave up 3 bases and V 6 bases, and 13 bases lay outside the gene matches. The CDR3: CASRSDGAGGFYEQYF. CDR3 nucleotide sequence: TGTGCCAGCAGATCAGATGGGGCAGGGGGCTTCTACGAGCAGTACTTC.

This clonotype occurred a few times. The chain couples TRBV29-1 to TRBJ2-7; perhaps TRBD1 as D (6 bases). Germline values: CDR1 SQVTM, CDR2 ANQGSEA. The V end lost 2 bases, the J end lost 0 bases, and 8 bases lay between the germline ends. The CDR3 runs to 13 residues. CDR3 amino acids: CSVEQGSSYEQYF. The CDR3, as DNA: TGCAGCGTTGAACAGGGGAGCTCCTACGAGCAGTACTTC.

This clonotype showed up many times. The chain couples TRBV7-8 to TRBJ2-7, with D hard to call. Germline loops: CDR1 SGHVS, CDR2 FQNEAQ. V was shortened by 1 base and J by 7 bases, with 11 bases between the two germline ends. The CDR3 is 13 residues long. CDR3 region: CASSLDPGGEQYF. CDR3 coding DNA: TGTGCCAGCAGCTTAGACCCTGGTGGAGAGCAGTACTTC.

Ten or more counts support this clonotype. The rearrangement links TRBV28 to TRBJ1-4; a weak D match, TRBD1 (5 bases). The CDR3 has 16 amino acids. Germline V CDR1 and CDR2: MDHEN, SYDVKM. Trimming took off 1 base at V and 1 base at J, with 10 bases between the two ends. The CDR3 reads CASSLLGDGTNEKLFF. CDR3 DNA sequence: TGTGCCAGCAGTTTATTGGGGGACGGAACTAATGAAAAACTGTTTTTT.

The table lists this clonotype with a few counts. V and J are TRBV7-8 and TRBJ2-3, with 9 bases that match TRBD1. Germline CDR1 and CDR2: SGHVS and FQNEAQ. The V and J ends lost 1 base and 3 bases, in that order; junction bases with no gene match: 5. The CDR3 contains 16 residues. For the CDR3, the DNA is TGTGCCAGCAGCTTAGGGCTAGGGACAGGGACAGATACGCAGTATTTT. It encodes CASSLGLGTGTDTQYF.